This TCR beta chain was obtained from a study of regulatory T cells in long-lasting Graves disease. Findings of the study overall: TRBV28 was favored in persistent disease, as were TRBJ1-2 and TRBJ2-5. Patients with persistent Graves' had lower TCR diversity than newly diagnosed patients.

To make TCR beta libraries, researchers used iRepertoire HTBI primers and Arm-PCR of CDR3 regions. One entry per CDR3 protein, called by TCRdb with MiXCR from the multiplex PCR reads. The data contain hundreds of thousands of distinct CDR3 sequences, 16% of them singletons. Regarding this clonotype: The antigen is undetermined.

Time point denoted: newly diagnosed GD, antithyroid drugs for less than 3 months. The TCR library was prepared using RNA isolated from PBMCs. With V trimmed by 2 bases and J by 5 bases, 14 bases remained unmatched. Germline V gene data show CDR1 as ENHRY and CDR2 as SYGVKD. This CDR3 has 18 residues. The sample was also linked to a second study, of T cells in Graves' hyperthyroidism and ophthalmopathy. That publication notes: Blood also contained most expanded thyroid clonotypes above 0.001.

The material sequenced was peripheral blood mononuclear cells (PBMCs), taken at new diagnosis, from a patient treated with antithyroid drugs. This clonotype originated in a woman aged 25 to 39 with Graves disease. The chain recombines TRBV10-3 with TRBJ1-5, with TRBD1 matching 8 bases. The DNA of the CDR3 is TGTGCCATCAGTGAGGGACCATATACGACAGGGGCCTATCAGCCCCAGCATTTT. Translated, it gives CAISEGPYTTGAYQPQHF.